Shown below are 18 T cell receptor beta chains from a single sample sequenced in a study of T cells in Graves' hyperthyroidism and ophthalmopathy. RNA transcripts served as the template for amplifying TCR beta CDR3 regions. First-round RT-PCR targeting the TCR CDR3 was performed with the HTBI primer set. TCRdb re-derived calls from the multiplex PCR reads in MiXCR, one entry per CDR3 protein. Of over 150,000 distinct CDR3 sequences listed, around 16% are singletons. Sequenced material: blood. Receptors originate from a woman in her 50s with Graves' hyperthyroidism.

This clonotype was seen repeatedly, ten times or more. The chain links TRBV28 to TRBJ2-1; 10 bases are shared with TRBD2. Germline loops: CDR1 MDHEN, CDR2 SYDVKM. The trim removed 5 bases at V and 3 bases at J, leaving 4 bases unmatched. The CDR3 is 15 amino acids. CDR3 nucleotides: TGTGCCAGCAGTGACACTAGCGGGAACTACAATGAGCAGTTCTTC. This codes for CASSDTSGNYNEQFF. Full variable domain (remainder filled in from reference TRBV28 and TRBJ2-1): DVKVTQSSRYLVKRTGEKVFLECVQDMDHENMFWYRQDPGLGLRLIYFSYDVKMKEKGDIPEGYSVSREKKERFSLILESASTNQTSMYLCASSDTSGNYNEQFFGPGTRLTVL.

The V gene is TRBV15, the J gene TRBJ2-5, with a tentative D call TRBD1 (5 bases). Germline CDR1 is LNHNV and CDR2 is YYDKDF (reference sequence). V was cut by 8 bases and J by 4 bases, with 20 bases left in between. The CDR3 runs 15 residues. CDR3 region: CATRSGDDSRETQYF. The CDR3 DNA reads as TGTGCCACCCGCTCGGGTGATGACAGCAGAGAGACCCAGTACTTC. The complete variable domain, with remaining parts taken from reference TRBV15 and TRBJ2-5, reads DAMVIQNPRYQVTQFGKPVTLSCSQTLNHNVMYWYQQKSSQAPKLLFHYYDKDFNNEADTPDNFQSRRPNTSFCFLDIRSPGLGDTAMYLCATRSGDDSRETQYFGPGTRLLVL.

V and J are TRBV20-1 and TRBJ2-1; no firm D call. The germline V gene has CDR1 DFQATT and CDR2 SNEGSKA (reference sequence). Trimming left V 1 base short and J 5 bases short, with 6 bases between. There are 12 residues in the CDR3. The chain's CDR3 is CSARVANNEQFF. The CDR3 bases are TGCAGTGCTAGAGTAGCAAACAATGAGCAGTTCTTC.

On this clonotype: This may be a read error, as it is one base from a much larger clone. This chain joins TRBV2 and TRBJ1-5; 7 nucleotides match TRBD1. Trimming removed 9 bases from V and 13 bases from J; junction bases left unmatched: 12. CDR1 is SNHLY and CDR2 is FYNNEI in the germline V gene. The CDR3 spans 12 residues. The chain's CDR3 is CARKTGADTQHF. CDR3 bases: TGTGCCAGAAAAACAGGGGCAGATACGCAGCATTTT. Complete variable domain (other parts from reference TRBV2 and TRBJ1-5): EPEVTQTPSHQVTQMGQEVILRCVPISNHLYFYWYRQILGQKVEFLVSFYNNEISEKSEIFDDQFSVERPDGSNFTLKIRSTKLEDSAMYFCARKTGADTQHFGDGTRLSIL.

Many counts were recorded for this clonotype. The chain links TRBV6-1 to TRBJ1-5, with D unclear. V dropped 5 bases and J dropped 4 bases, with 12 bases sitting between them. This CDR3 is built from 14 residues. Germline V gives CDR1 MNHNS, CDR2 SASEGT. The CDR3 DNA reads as TGTGCCAGCAGTCGGCCAGGTGGTAATCAGCCCCAGCATTTT. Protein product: CASSRPGGNQPQHF.

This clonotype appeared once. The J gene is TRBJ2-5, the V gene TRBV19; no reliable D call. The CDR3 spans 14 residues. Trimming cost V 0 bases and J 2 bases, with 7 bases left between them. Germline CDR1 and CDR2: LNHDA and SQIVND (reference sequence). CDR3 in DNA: TGTGCCAGTAGTATAGATCGGTTTCAAGAGACCCAGTACTTC. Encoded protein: CASSIDRFQETQYF.

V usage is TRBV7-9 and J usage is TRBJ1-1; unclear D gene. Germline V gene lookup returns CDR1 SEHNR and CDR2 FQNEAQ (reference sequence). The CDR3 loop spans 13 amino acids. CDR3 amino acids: CAEDRASDTEAFF. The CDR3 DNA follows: TGTGCAGAGGACCGGGCGTCAGACACTGAAGCTTTCTTT.

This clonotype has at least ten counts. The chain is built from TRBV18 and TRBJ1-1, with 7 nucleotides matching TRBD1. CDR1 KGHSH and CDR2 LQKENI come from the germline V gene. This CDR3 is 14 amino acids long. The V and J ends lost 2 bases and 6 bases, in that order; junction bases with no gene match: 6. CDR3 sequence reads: CASSPSGGRAEAFF. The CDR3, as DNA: TGTGCCAGCTCACCATCAGGGGGTCGCGCTGAAGCTTTCTTT.

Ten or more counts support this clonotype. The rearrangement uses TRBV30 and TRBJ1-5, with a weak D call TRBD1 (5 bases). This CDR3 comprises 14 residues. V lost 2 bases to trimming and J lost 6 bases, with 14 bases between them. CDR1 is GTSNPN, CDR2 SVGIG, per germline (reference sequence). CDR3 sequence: CAWSTRGVAQPQHF. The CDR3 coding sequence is TGTGCCTGGAGTACACGGGGGGTTGCTCAGCCCCAGCATTTT. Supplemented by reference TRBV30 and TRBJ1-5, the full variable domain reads SQTIHQWPATLVQPVGSPLSLECTVEGTSNPNLYWYRQAAGRGLQLLFYSVGIGQISSEVPQNLSASRPQDRQFILSSKKLLLSDSGFYLCAWSTRGVAQPQHFGDGTRLSIL.

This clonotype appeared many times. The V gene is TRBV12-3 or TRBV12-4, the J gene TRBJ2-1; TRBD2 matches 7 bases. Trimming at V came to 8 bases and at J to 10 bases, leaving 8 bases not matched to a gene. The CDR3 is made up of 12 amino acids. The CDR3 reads CASRDYRFEQFF. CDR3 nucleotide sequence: TGTGCCAGCCGGGACTACCGATTCGAGCAGTTCTTC.

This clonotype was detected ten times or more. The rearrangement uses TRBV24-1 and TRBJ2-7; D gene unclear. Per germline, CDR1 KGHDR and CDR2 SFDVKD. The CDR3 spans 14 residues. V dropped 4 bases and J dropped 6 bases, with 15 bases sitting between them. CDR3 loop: CATSDHGHASEQYF. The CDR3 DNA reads TGTGCCACCAGTGACCACGGCCACGCTAGCGAGCAGTACTTC.

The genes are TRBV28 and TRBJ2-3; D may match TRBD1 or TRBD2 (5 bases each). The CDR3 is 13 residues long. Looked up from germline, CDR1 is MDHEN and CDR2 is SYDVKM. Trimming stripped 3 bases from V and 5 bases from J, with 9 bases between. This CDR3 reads CASSFGGGDTQYF. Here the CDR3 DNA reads TGTGCCAGCAGTTTTGGGGGTGGAGATACGCAGTATTTT.

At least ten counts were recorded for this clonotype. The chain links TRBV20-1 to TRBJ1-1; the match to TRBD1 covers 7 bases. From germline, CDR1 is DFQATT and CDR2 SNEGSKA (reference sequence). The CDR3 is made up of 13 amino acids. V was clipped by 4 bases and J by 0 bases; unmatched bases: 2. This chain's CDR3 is CSANRGMNTEAFF. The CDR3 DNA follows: TGCAGTGCTAACAGGGGTATGAACACTGAAGCTTTCTTT.

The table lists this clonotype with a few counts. CDR3 nucleotide sequence: TGTGCCAGCAGTTCCTGGACAGGGGGGGTCACCGGGGAGCTGTTTTTT. Translation: CASSSWTGGVTGELFF. The J gene is TRBJ2-2, the V gene TRBV28; 10 positions agree with TRBD1. The junction had 6 bases not matched to a gene; V was cut back by 4 bases and J by 4 bases. This CDR3 is built from 16 residues. Germline V gene data show CDR1 as MDHEN and CDR2 as SYDVKM.

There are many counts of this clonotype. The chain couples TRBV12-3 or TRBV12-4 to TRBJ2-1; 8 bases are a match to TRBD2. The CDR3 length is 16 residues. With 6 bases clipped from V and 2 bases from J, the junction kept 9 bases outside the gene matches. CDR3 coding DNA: TGTGCCAGCAGGAACCCGGGACTAGAACCCTACAATGAGCAGTTCTTC. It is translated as CASRNPGLEPYNEQFF.

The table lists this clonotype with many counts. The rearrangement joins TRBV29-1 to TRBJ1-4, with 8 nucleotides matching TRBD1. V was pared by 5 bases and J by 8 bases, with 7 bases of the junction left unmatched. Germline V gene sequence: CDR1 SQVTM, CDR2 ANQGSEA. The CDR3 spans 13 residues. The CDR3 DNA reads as TGCAGCGTTTTCGACAGGGGTCGGGAAAAACTGTTTTTT. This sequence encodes CSVFDRGREKLFF. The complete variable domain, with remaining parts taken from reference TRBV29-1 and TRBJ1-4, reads SAVISQKPSRDICQRGTSLTIQCQVDSQVTMMFWYRQQPGQSLTLIATANQGSEATYESGFVIDKFPISRPNLTFSTLTVSNMSPEDSSIYLCSVFDRGREKLFFGSGTQLSVL.

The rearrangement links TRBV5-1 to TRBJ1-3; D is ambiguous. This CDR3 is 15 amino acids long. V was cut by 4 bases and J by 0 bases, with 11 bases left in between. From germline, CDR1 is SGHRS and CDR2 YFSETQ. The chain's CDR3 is CASSPDVSSGNTIYF. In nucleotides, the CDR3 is TGCGCCAGCAGCCCGGACGTCAGCTCTGGAAACACCATATATTTT.

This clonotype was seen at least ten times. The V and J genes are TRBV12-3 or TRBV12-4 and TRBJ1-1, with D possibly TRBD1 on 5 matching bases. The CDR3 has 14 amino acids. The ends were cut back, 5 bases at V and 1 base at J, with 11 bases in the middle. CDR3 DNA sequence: TGTGCCAGCAGTGAGGACACCAGGAACACTGAAGCTTTCTTT. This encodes CASSEDTRNTEAFF.